This T cell receptor beta chain comes out of a study of blood T cells in healthy people across ages. The study drew donors from healthy Caucasian individuals in Russia aged roughly 6 to 95. This clonotype was seen at least ten times. Its antigen is unknown. The authors ran a second PCR of about 6 to 12 cycles using a sample-barcoded 5' primer and a J-beta primer mix. MiXCR, applied by TCRdb to the 5' RACE reads, yields one record per CDR3 protein. The sample records some 1.6 million distinct CDR3 sequences, almost 35% being singletons. The study, taken as a whole, reports: It was found that TCR beta diversity correlated strongly with the percentage of naive T cells. Age advanced and TCR beta diversity per million T cells fell, roughly linearly. Unsorted PBMC material precluded a definitive naive versus antigen-experienced comparison.

The sample taken for sequencing was blood. This clonotype originated in a woman aged 30 to 39 in good health.

The CDR3 DNA reads as TGCAGCCCAAGTGTGGGAGATACGCAGTATTTT. Translation gives CSPSVGDTQYF. The J gene is TRBJ2-3, the V gene TRBV29-1; D gene ambiguous. The germline gives CDR1 SQVTM, CDR2 ANQGSEA. The CDR3 covers 11 residues. V was cut by 8 bases and J by 5 bases, with 11 bases left in between.